This T cell receptor beta chain was sequenced for a study of blood T cell repertoires in COVID-19. Overall study: Researchers got acute and convalescent COVID-19 samples from the United States, Italy and Spain. PBMCs, B-cell-depleted T cells, or T cells provided the cDNA or gDNA that made up the material.

V shed 9 bases and J shed 7 bases, with 20 bases lying between them. The CDR3 is 13 residues long. CDR1 is SGHDT, CDR2 YYEEEE, per germline. Authors' analysis steps: Nucleated cell counts were estimated from reference gene primer amplification. Method: immunoSEQ multiplex PCR; TCRdb's copy keeps in-frame clones and lacks some. The D gene and trimming were derived from the DNA, and the V and J assignments and clone size from that table. The table has fewer than 75,000 clones, around 87% seen once. The origin of this receptor is a man aged 55 to 70 with active or convalescent COVID-19. The sequenced material came from peripheral blood. The chain carries TRBV5-6 and TRBJ2-7; perhaps TRBD1 as D (6 bases). CDR3 in amino acids: CATQDGPQGEQYF. The CDR3 DNA follows: TGTGCCACCCAGGACGGTCCTCAGGGGGAGCAGTACTTC.